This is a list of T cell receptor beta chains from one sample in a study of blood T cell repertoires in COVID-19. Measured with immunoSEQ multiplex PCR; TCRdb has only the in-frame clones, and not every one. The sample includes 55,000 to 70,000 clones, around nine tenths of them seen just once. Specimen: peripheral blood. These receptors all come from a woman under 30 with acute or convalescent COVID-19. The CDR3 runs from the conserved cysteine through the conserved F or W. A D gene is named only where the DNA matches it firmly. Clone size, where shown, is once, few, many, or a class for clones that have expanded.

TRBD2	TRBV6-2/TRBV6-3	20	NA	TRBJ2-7	TGTGCCAGCAGTTACTCGATATTGGGCAGATCTAGCGGATCCCCCTACGAGCAGTACTTC	CASSYSILGRSSGSPYEQYF
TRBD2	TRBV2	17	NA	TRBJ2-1	TGTGCCAGCAGTTCCTACCCACTAGCGGGAGGATACAATGAGCAGTTCTTC	CASSSYPLAGGYNEQFF
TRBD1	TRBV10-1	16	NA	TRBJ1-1	TGCGCCAGCAGCTCCTGGACAGGGGGCAGGAACACTGAAGCTTTCTTT	CASSSWTGGRNTEAFF
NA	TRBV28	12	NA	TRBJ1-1	TGTGCCAGCAGCCCCCAGGCTACTGAAGCTTTCTTT	CASSPQATEAFF
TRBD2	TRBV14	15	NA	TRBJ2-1	TGTGCCAGCAGCCAAGTGGGACTAGCCTACAATGAGCAGTTCTTC	CASSQVGLAYNEQFF
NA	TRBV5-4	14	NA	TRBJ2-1	TGTGCCAGCAGCCAGAAGACAGGTAACAATGAGCAGTTCTTC	CASSQKTGNNEQFF
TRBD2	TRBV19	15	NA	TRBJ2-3	TGTGCCAGTAGTTCCGGGACTAGAGGCGCAGATACGCAGTATTTT	CASSSGTRGADTQYF
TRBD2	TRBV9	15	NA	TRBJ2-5	TGTGCCAGCAGCGTAGGGCTAGCGGGAGAAGAGACCCAGTACTTC	CASSVGLAGEETQYF
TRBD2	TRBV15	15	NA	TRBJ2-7	TGTGCCACCAGCCTAAAAAGGGAGGGCTCCTACGAGCAGTACTTC	CATSLKREGSYEQYF
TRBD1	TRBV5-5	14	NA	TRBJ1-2	TGTGCCAGCAGCACCGTACAGGGGGCAGCTGGCTACACCTTC	CASSTVQGAAGYTF
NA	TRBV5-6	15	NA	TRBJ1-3	TGTGCCAGCAGCCTAAGACCCGCGGCCCAAAACACCATATATTTT	CASSLRPAAQNTIYF
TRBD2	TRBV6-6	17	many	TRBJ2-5	TGTGCCAGCAGTCCCGGACTAGCGGTCCTTAGACGGGAGACCCAGTACTTC	CASSPGLAVLRRETQYF
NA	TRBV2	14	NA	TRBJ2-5	TGTGCCAGCGGATCGGATCAGGGTAAAGAGACCCAGTACTTC	CASGSDQGKETQYF
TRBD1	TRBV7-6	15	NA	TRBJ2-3	TGTGCCAGCAGCTTAGGGACAGGGCACACAGATACGCAGTATTTT	CASSLGTGHTDTQYF
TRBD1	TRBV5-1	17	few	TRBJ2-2	TGCGCCAGCAGCTGCCCTCCGGGACAGGAGTTCACCGGGGAGCTGTTTTTT	CASSCPPGQEFTGELFF
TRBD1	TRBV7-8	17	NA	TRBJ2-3	TGTGCCAGCAGCCGGTGGGACAGGGGCTCTATAACAGATACGCAGTATTTT	CASSRWDRGSITDTQYF
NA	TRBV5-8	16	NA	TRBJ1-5	TGTGCCAGCAGCCCAAGACCTCAAACAGGGATTCAGCCCCAGCATTTT	CASSPRPQTGIQPQHF
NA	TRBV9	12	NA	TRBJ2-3	TGTGCCAGCAGCCCCCAGGGTGATACGCAGTATTTT	CASSPQGDTQYF